This T cell receptor (beta chain) stems from a study of cytomegalovirus exposure and HLA in healthy donors. Both 60 Vbeta primers and 13 Jbeta primers went into the PCR. The protocol was immunoSEQ multiplex PCR, while the TCRdb copy is restricted to in-frame clones and leaves out a portion. This sample has 120,000 to 150,000 clones, with approximately 80% found just once. In germline, CDR1 is MNHEY, CDR2 SVGAGI. The ends lost 0 bases at V and 6 bases at J; junction bases unmatched: 2. The CDR3 totals 15 residues. This sequence joins TRBV6-5 and TRBJ2-2; 9 bases are shared with TRBD2. The source of this sequence is a woman aged 40 to 55 in good health and CMV-seropositive. The sequencing input was PBMCs. In DNA form, the CDR3 reads TGTGCCAGCAGTTACTCGGGACTAGCATCCGGGGAGCTGTTTTTT. Protein sequence: CASSYSGLASGELFF.